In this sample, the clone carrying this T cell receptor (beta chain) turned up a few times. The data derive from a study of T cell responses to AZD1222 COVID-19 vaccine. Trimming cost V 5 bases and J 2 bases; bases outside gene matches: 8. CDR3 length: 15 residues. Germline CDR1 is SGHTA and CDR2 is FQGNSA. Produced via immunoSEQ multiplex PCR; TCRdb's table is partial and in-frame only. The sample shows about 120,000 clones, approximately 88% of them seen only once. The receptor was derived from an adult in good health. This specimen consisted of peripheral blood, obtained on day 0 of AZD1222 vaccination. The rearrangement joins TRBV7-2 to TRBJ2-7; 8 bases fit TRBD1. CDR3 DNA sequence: TGTGCCAGCAGCCCCCAGACAGGGGTCCCCTACGAGCAGTACTTC. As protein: CASSPQTGVPYEQYF.